This is a list of T cell receptor beta chains from one sample in a study of blood T cells in healthy people across ages. TCRdb itself ran the 5' RACE reads through MiXCR, one entry per CDR3 protein. The sample holds 700,000 to 900,000 distinct CDR3 sequences, 53% seen once. The sequencing input was blood. Receptor source: a man older than 75 in good health. CDR3s include the opening cysteine and the closing phenylalanine or tryptophan. Each record gives: CDR3 protein, CDR3 DNA, J gene, clone size, D gene, V gene. The D gene is left open where the match is weak. Only part of the rows carry a size: once, few, many, or a class if the clone is expanded.

cdr3_aa: CASSSLGPTVNTEAFF; cdr3_nt: TGCGCCAGCAGCTCTCTGGGCCCGACGGTGAACACTGAAGCTTTCTTT; j_call: TRBJ1-1; clone_size: -; d_call: -; v_call: TRBV4-1
cdr3_aa: CSAGLAGGAKNIQYF; cdr3_nt: TGCAGTGCCGGACTAGCGGGGGGAGCCAAAAACATTCAGTACTTC; j_call: TRBJ2-4; clone_size: -; d_call: TRBD2; v_call: TRBV20-1
cdr3_aa: CASTGEWNSPLHF; cdr3_nt: TGTGCCAGCACGGGAGAGTGGAATTCACCCCTCCACTTT; j_call: TRBJ1-6; clone_size: -; d_call: -; v_call: TRBV2
cdr3_aa: CSAPPRRAGGETQYF; cdr3_nt: TGCAGTGCCCCCCCCCGGCGAGCGGGAGGAGAGACCCAGTACTTC; j_call: TRBJ2-5; clone_size: -; d_call: TRBD2; v_call: TRBV20-1
cdr3_aa: CATGLAGVNEQYF; cdr3_nt: TGTGCCACCGGGCTAGCGGGAGTAAATGAGCAGTACTTC; j_call: TRBJ2-5; clone_size: -; d_call: TRBD2; v_call: TRBV24-1
cdr3_aa: CSAGHKNTEAFF; cdr3_nt: TGCAGCGCTGGACATAAGAACACTGAAGCTTTCTTT; j_call: TRBJ1-1; clone_size: -; d_call: -; v_call: TRBV29-1
cdr3_aa: CSGTYRRGATEAFF; cdr3_nt: TGCAGCGGGACTTACAGGAGAGGAGCTACTGAAGCTTTCTTT; j_call: TRBJ1-1; clone_size: -; d_call: -; v_call: TRBV29-1
cdr3_aa: CSARGLAGAETQYF; cdr3_nt: TGCAGCGCCCGAGGCCTAGCGGGGGCGGAGACCCAGTACTTC; j_call: TRBJ2-5; clone_size: -; d_call: TRBD2; v_call: TRBV29-1
cdr3_aa: CADRGRRDYGYTF; cdr3_nt: TGTGCCGACAGGGGTAGGAGGGACTATGGCTACACCTTC; j_call: TRBJ1-2; clone_size: -; d_call: TRBD1; v_call: TRBV2
cdr3_aa: CASSLYSGLAGSSSYNEQFF; cdr3_nt: TGTGCCAGCAGCTTATATTCGGGACTAGCGGGCTCCAGCTCCTACAATGAGCAGTTCTTC; j_call: TRBJ2-1; clone_size: few; d_call: TRBD2; v_call: TRBV11-2
cdr3_aa: CASSLAYRGRRGYGYTF; cdr3_nt: TGCGCCAGCAGCTTGGCCTACAGGGGCCGGCGGGGCTATGGCTACACCTTC; j_call: TRBJ1-2; clone_size: -; d_call: TRBD1; v_call: TRBV5-1
cdr3_aa: CATCMGETQYF; cdr3_nt: TGTGCCACCTGCATGGGAGAGACCCAGTACTTC; j_call: TRBJ2-5; clone_size: few; d_call: -; v_call: TRBV6-5
cdr3_aa: CASSSPRAGYTF; cdr3_nt: TGTGCCAGCAGTTCCCCCCGGGCTGGCTACACCTTC; j_call: TRBJ1-2; clone_size: few; d_call: -; v_call: TRBV27
cdr3_aa: CSVEVAGGQRYAYF; cdr3_nt: TGCAGCGTTGAAGTCGCGGGAGGGCAGAGATACGCGTATTTT; j_call: TRBJ2-3; clone_size: few; d_call: TRBD2; v_call: TRBV29-1
cdr3_aa: CASGLQTQETQYF; cdr3_nt: TGCGCCAGCGGCCTCCAAACCCAAGAGACCCAGTACTTC; j_call: TRBJ2-5; clone_size: -; d_call: -; v_call: TRBV5-1
cdr3_aa: CSVGPGGGANVLTF; cdr3_nt: TGCAGCGTTGGACCGGGTGGTGGGGCCAACGTCCTGACTTTC; j_call: TRBJ2-6; clone_size: -; d_call: -; v_call: TRBV29-1
cdr3_aa: CASSRDRGLGETQYF; cdr3_nt: TGTGCCAGCAGCCGAGACAGGGGGCTTGGGGAGACCCAGTACTTC; j_call: TRBJ2-5; clone_size: -; d_call: TRBD1; v_call: TRBV12-3/TRBV12-4
cdr3_aa: CASSLTREADYEQYF; cdr3_nt: TGTGCCAGCAGCTTGACCCGGGAGGCGGATTACGAGCAGTACTTC; j_call: TRBJ2-7; clone_size: -; d_call: TRBD2; v_call: TRBV5-6
cdr3_aa: CASSLADIPQHF; cdr3_nt: TGTGCCAGCAGCTTAGCTGACATCCCCCAGCATTTT; j_call: TRBJ1-5; clone_size: -; d_call: -; v_call: TRBV7-9
cdr3_aa: CASSPLVAGESEQFF; cdr3_nt: TGTGCCAGCAGTCCTCTGGTAGCGGGAGAGAGTGAGCAGTTCTTC; j_call: TRBJ2-1; clone_size: -; d_call: TRBD2; v_call: TRBV6-2/TRBV6-3